Detailed here is one T cell receptor beta chain. The antigen is undetermined. A 5'RACE reaction primed in the constant segment made cDNA libraries of TCR alpha and TCR beta, and these carried sample barcodes and UMIs. MiXCR, run by TCRdb on the 5' RACE reads, gives a single entry per CDR3 protein. The sample consists of about 140,000 distinct CDR3 sequences, 20% to 25% of them appearing once. CDR3 length equals 17 residues. V lost 2 bases and J lost 5; bases outside the gene matches: 5. The germline gives CDR1 SNHLY, CDR2 FYNNEI. This record belongs to a study of T-cell memory formation after mild COVID-19. Findings of the study overall: Clones that shrank (day 15 to 85) were balanced CD4/CD8, whereas later expanders leaned CD4+. Certain responding clones were present in pre-infection memory, suggesting participation of cross-reactive memory. Most CD4+ clones that shrank were in CM and EM, while CD8+ ones turned up in EMRA.

The sample comprised PBMCs or a T cell subset sorted from them (not recorded which). The sequence was collected from an adult woman who had mild COVID-19 (a few samples of this study predate the infection). Cell type and time point are not known. The J gene is TRBJ2-2, the V gene TRBV2; TRBD2 aligns across 13 bases. The CDR3 protein is CASSEQLAGGPTGELFF. Written as DNA, the CDR3 is TGTGCCAGCAGTGAACAACTAGCGGGAGGGCCGACCGGGGAGCTGTTTTTT.